This section outlines one T cell receptor beta chain sequence together with its context. The authors ran a second PCR of about 7 to 12 cycles using a sample-barcoded 5' primer and a J-beta primer mix. Each cDNA was tagged by a template-switch adaptor containing 12 random nucleotides. The yield of each sample was at least 3 million CDR3-containing paired-end reads. Via MiXCR, TCRdb re-called the 5' RACE reads, giving one row per CDR3 protein. Here the sample spans hundreds of thousands of distinct CDR3 sequences, about 32% being singletons. The junction had 7 bases not matched to a gene; V was cut back by 3 bases and J by 9 bases. The CDR3 runs 16 residues. These data originate in a study of blood T cells in healthy people across ages.

The TCR originated in a woman over 75 in good health. Sequencing used blood. The chain is built from TRBV12-3 or TRBV12-4 and TRBJ2-3; 15 bases map to TRBD2. The CDR3 here is CASSFGLAGGPGTQYF. DNA of the CDR3: TGTGCCAGCAGTTTTGGACTAGCGGGGGGGCCCGGGACGCAGTATTTT.